Below, one TCR beta chain is given with its context. In this sample, this clonotype turned up a few times. The antigen it binds to is not known. Base qualities are missing; no much larger clone stands one base away. Libraries were prepared through PCR. Sequenced on an Illumina MiSeq. TCRdb trimmed public reads at Q25 via fastp, called clones via MiXCR and kept in-frame beta chains. Identical CDR3 proteins give one entry, which carries the most common genes and DNA. The sample records about 290 distinct CDR3 sequences, 25% to 35% of which are singletons. Together, the top ten hold about 24% of the sample. This sample is drawn from a study of clonality assessment in lymphoblastic leukemia (dated by TCRdb to between 2018 and 2020). The germline V gene (reference sequence) gives CDR1 as GTSNPN and CDR2 as SVGIG. Trimming removed 3 bases from V and 8 bases from J; the gene matches leave 3 bases unexplained. Spanning cysteine to phenylalanine, the CDR3 consists of 13 amino acids. The retained sequence is limited to the CDR3, 39 bases, with the frame set at the first base.

The chain links TRBV30 with TRBJ2-3, with 12 middle bases fitting TRBD1. The clonotype comes from a human donor with acute lymphoblastic leukemia. Read as DNA, the sequence is TGTGCCTGGAGGCCGGGACAGGGGGCTACGCAGTATTTT. It encodes CAWRPGQGATQYF.